A single sample is the source of the 28 T cell receptor beta chains below, sequenced in a study of OX40 agonist ivuxolimab in advanced cancers. Data came from immunoSEQ multiplex PCR; TCRdb stores just in-frame clones and leaves some out. The sample records 55,000 to 75,000 clones, roughly 80% being singletons. The sample in question was CD4+ or CD8+ T cells sorted from blood, obtained in a trial of the OX40 agonist ivuxolimab. The receptor set was obtained from an adult with an advanced solid tumor such as melanoma, head and neck, liver or kidney cancer.

V is TRBV7-2 and J is TRBJ2-5; D possibly corresponds to TRBD2 (6 bases). In germline, CDR1 is SGHTA, CDR2 FQGNSA. Trimming cost V 1 base and J 4 bases, with 10 bases left between them. The CDR3 totals 14 residues. In DNA, the CDR3 is TGTGCCAGCAGCTTAGGGGTCGGGGGAGAGACCCAGTACTTC. It codes for CASSLGVGGETQYF.

This clone was counted a single time. The chain combines TRBV15 with TRBJ2-1, with 10 bases fitting TRBD2. Germline V lookup: CDR1 LNHNV, CDR2 YYDKDF (reference sequence). The CDR3 extends over 18 amino acids. Trimming removed 0 bases from V and 8 bases from J; junction bases left unmatched: 13. The CDR3 DNA reads TGTGCCACCAGCAGAGATGAAGAAGCGGGAGGGTACATATATGAGCAGTTCTTC. It codes for CATSRDEEAGGYIYEQFF. The variable domain in full, with the rest retrieved from reference TRBV15 and TRBJ2-1, is DAMVIQNPRYQVTQFGKPVTLSCSQTLNHNVMYWYQQKSSQAPKLLFHYYDKDFNNEADTPDNFQSRRPNTSFCFLDIRSPGLGDTAMYLCATSRDEEAGGYIYEQFFGPGTRLTVL.

This sequence joins TRBV7-8 and TRBJ2-3; TRBD1 is a possible D gene (5 bases). With 4 bases removed from V and 0 bases from J, the gap between germline ends came to 17 bases. Germline V gene lookup returns CDR1 SGHVS and CDR2 FQNEAQ. This CDR3 region has 17 residues. The CDR3 nucleotides are TGTGCCAGCAGCTCCTTTCGAGTACAGGCTAGCACAGATACGCAGTATTTT. Its protein is CASSSFRVQASTDTQYF.

The J gene is TRBJ1-2, the V gene TRBV4-3; D remains ambiguous. V lost 1 base and J lost 7, with 13 bases in between. From germline, CDR1 is LGHNA and CDR2 YSLEER. The CDR3 totals 14 residues. The CDR3 here is CASSQAHLFGGYTF. CDR3 coding DNA: TGCGCCAGCAGCCAAGCCCACCTTTTCGGTGGCTACACCTTC.

The chain recombines TRBV5-1 with TRBJ2-2, with D possibly matching TRBD1 (5 bases). V was pared by 4 bases and J by 6 bases, with 16 bases between. The CDR3 spans 15 residues. The V gene's germline CDR1 is SGHRS and CDR2 YFSETQ. Here the CDR3 reads CASSLNGHGPGELFF. The DNA for the CDR3 is TGCGCCAGCAGCCTAAATGGACACGGTCCCGGGGAGCTGTTTTTT. The whole variable domain, filled in from reference TRBV5-1 and TRBJ2-2, reads KAGVTQTPRYLIKTRGQQVTLSCSPISGHRSVSWYQQTPGQGLQFLFEYFSETQRNKGNFPGRFSGRQFSNSRSEMNVSTLELGDSALYLCASSLNGHGPGELFFGEGSRLTVL.

With respect to this clone: One end of the junction fails to match germline, which may point to a read error. The CDR3 region is CASSQVLNIGELFF. In DNA, the CDR3 is TGCGCCAGCAGCCAAGTGCTAAACATCGGGGAGCTGTTTTTT. The chain recombines TRBV4-3 with TRBJ2-2; D is ambiguous. CDR3 length: 14 amino acids. Germline CDR1 and CDR2: LGHNA and YSLEER.

The rearrangement uses TRBV19 and TRBJ2-1; TRBD2 matches 9 bases. The J segment lost 12 bases and the V segment lost 5 bases, leaving 11 bases of the junction unmatched. From germline, CDR1 is LNHDA and CDR2 SQIVND (reference sequence). This CDR3 contains 14 residues. The CDR3 is CASSSSFSGSMQFF. CDR3 nucleotide sequence: TGTGCCAGTAGTTCTTCCTTTAGCGGGAGTATGCAGTTCTTC. Full variable domain (remainder filled in from reference TRBV19 and TRBJ2-1): DGGITQSPKYLFRKEGQNVTLSCEQNLNHDAMYWYRQDPGQGLRLIYYSQIVNDFQKGDIAEGYSVSREKKESFPLTVTSAQKNPTAFYLCASSSSFSGSMQFFGPGTRLTVL.

On this clone itself: A junction boundary mismatches the germline segment, possibly from a read error. The sample contains more than one DNA sequence encoding this CDR3. V usage is TRBV5-1 and J usage is TRBJ2-7; 7 positions match TRBD2. The CDR3 has 15 amino acids. Per germline, CDR1 SGHRS and CDR2 YFSETQ. The CDR3 bases are TGCGCCAGCAGCTTGGGGGGACTACAATCCTATGAGCAGTACTTC. This codes for CASSLGGLQSYEQYF.

This rearrangement joins TRBV4-3 to TRBJ1-6; the match to TRBD1 covers 8 bases. CDR3 size: 18 residues. Germline V gives CDR1 LGHNA, CDR2 YSLEER. J was trimmed by 9 bases and V by 2 bases; bases with no gene match: 15. The CDR3 region has the DNA TGCGCCAGCAGCCAACCACCTCCCGGACAGGGAGTCGGTTCACCCCTCCACTTT. As protein: CASSQPPPGQGVGSPLHF.

The gene calls are TRBV30 and TRBJ2-5, with TRBD2 as a possible D gene (6 bases). Trimming removed 3 bases at V and 1 base at J, with 12 bases between. CDR1 and CDR2 from the germline V gene are GTSNPN and SVGIG (reference sequence). The length of the CDR3 is 14 residues. DNA of the CDR3: TGTGCCTGGAGCGTTGGAGGGGTCCAAGAGACCCAGTACTTC. It translates to CAWSVGGVQETQYF.

The chain employs TRBV19 and TRBJ1-4; the D gene is possibly TRBD1 (6 bases). There are 17 residues in the CDR3. V shed 4 bases and J shed 4 bases, with 19 bases lying between them. CDR1 is LNHDA and CDR2 is SQIVND in the germline V gene (reference sequence). CDR3 nucleotide sequence: TGTGCCAGTAGTAGTTTACAGGGCCCTGCTAATAATGAAAAACTGTTTTTT. Protein sequence: CASSSLQGPANNEKLFF.

The V and J genes are TRBV6-5 and TRBJ2-7; TRBD2 might be the D (6 bases). The CDR3 length is 15 residues. V was cut by 4 bases and J by 0 bases, with 13 bases left in between. CDR1 and CDR2 (germline): MNHEY, SVGAGI. CDR3 amino acids: CASSSEGTLSYEQYF. CDR3 in DNA: TGTGCCAGCAGTTCCGAAGGGACTCTCTCCTACGAGCAGTACTTC.

This chain connects TRBV6-1 to TRBJ2-2, with 7 bases aligning to TRBD1. J lost 2 bases, V lost 7 bases, and 4 bases had no gene match. The CDR3 is 14 amino acids. Germline V gives CDR1 MNHNS, CDR2 SASEGT. For the CDR3, the DNA is TGTGCCAGCAAGGGACAGCCAAACACCGGGGAGCTGTTTTTT. This encodes CASKGQPNTGELFF.

This clone was detected only once. J is TRBJ1-1 and V is TRBV7-2; 10 bases fit TRBD1. Trimming cost V 5 bases and J 0 bases; bases outside gene matches: 9. Germline V CDR1 and CDR2: SGHTA, FQGNSA. The CDR3 is made up of 17 amino acids. CDR3 amino acids: CASSRTGTGELNTEAFF. The CDR3 nucleotides read TGTGCCAGCAGCCGAACTGGGACAGGGGAACTGAACACTGAAGCTTTCTTT.

The CDR3 loop is CASSQQGSYGYTF. The CDR3 nucleotides read TGTGCCAGCTCACAACAGGGGAGCTATGGCTACACCTTC. The rearrangement links TRBV18 to TRBJ1-2; 7 positions agree with TRBD1. The germline gives CDR1 KGHSH, CDR2 LQKENI. CDR3 length equals 13 residues. Losses at the gene ends were 4 bases for V and 4 bases for J; bases not matched to a gene: 3.

About this clone: In the same sample, other DNA sequences code for this CDR3. V is TRBV4-2 and J is TRBJ1-3; D perhaps matches TRBD1 (6 bases). CDR3 length equals 15 residues. Germline CDR1 is LGHNA and CDR2 is YNFKEQ. V lost 0 bases, J lost 7 bases, and 13 bases lay in between. CDR3 residues: CASSQDRGAWNTIYF. CDR3 DNA sequence: TGTGCCAGCAGCCAAGATCGGGGGGCTTGGAACACCATATATTTT.

The chain uses TRBV5-4 and TRBJ1-2; 8 bases are shared with TRBD1. Losses at the gene ends were 10 bases for V and 4 bases for J; bases not matched to a gene: 9. The CDR3 has 13 amino acids. The germline CDR1 and CDR2 sequences are SGHNT and YYREEE (reference sequence). The CDR3 DNA reads as TGTGCCGGTCTTGACAGGGGAGGCTATGGCTACACCTTC. Residues: CAGLDRGGYGYTF.

This rearrangement joins TRBV19 to TRBJ2-4; TRBD2 might be the D (7 bases). Trimming pared 5 bases from V and 2 bases from J, leaving 22 bases between. CDR1 and CDR2 from the germline V gene are LNHDA and SQIVND (reference sequence). CDR3 size: 18 residues. CDR3 in amino acids: CASSPKGGGDSTKNIQYF. CDR3 DNA sequence: TGTGCCAGTAGTCCCAAAGGGGGGGGCGACTCGACCAAAAACATTCAGTACTTC.

The chain links TRBV7-2 to TRBJ2-3; 8 bases are a match to TRBD2. J gave up 5 bases and V 5 bases, and 6 bases lay outside the gene matches. CDR3 length: 14 amino acids. The germline CDR1 and CDR2 sequences are SGHTA and FQGNSA. In DNA, the CDR3 is TGTGCCAGCAGCCCGGGGGGGGCAGGAGATACGCAGTATTTT. Its protein is CASSPGGAGDTQYF.

This chain uses TRBV7-8 with TRBJ2-7; D remains ambiguous. The CDR3 extends over 12 amino acids. V gave up 0 bases and J gave up 3 bases, with 3 bases separating them. Germline V lookup: CDR1 SGHVS, CDR2 FQNEAQ. The CDR3 here is CASSLAIYEQYF. The CDR3 DNA reads TGTGCCAGCAGCTTAGCTATCTACGAGCAGTACTTC. The full variable domain, in which reference TRBV7-8 and TRBJ2-7 provide the parts outside the CDR3, is GAGVSQSPRYKVAKRGQDVALRCDPISGHVSLFWYQQALGQGPEFLTYFQNEAQLDKSGLPSDRFFAERPEGSVSTLKIQRTQQEDSAVYLCASSLAIYEQYFGPGTRLTVT.

The genes are TRBV9 and TRBJ2-6, with no clear D. V was clipped by 4 bases and J by 3 bases, with 14 bases between them. Germline V lookup: CDR1 SGDLS, CDR2 YYNGEE. The CDR3 runs to 16 residues. CDR3 loop: CASSLLPGFGANVLTF. The DNA for the CDR3 is TGTGCCAGCAGCCTCCTCCCCGGCTTTGGGGCCAACGTCCTGACTTTC.

The V call is TRBV4-1, the J call TRBJ2-5; 10 bases agree with TRBD2. Trimming at V came to 7 bases and at J to 1 base, leaving 3 bases not matched to a gene. The CDR3 totals 14 residues. Germline V gene sequence: CDR1 MGHRA, CDR2 YSYEKL. The CDR3 spells CASKASGGQETQYF. CDR3 sequence (DNA): TGCGCCAGCAAGGCTAGCGGGGGCCAAGAGACCCAGTACTTC.

This sequence joins TRBV7-9 and TRBJ1-1, with TRBD1 as a possible D gene (6 bases). Germline V gives CDR1 SEHNR, CDR2 FQNEAQ (reference sequence). CDR3 length equals 16 residues. Deletions cut 2 bases from V and 0 bases from J, with 13 bases between. CDR3 sequence: CASSLLRQDLNTEAFF. The CDR3 DNA is TGTGCCAGCAGCTTACTTCGACAGGACTTGAACACTGAAGCTTTCTTT. The variable domain in full, completed from reference TRBV7-9 and TRBJ1-1, reads DTGVSQNPRHKITKRGQNVTFRCDPISEHNRLYWYRQTLGQGPEFLTYFQNEAQLEKSRLLSDRFSAERPKGSFSTLEIQRTEQGDSAMYLCASSLLRQDLNTEAFFGQGTRLTVV.

This clone is a singleton in its sample. The chain uses TRBV2 and TRBJ2-4, with 7 nucleotides matching TRBD2. Germline values: CDR1 SNHLY, CDR2 FYNNEI. V shed 4 bases, J shed 6 bases, and the junction held 6 bases outside the gene matches. The CDR3 totals 14 residues. The CDR3, as DNA: TGTGCCAGCAGTGGCGGGGGACTCGTAAACATTCAGTACTTC. Its protein product is CASSGGGLVNIQYF.

This clone was seen only a few times. The chain couples TRBV5-1 to TRBJ2-1; D is perhaps TRBD1 (6 bases). V lost 3 bases to trimming and J lost 3 bases, with 10 bases between them. The CDR3 totals 14 residues. From germline, CDR1 is SGHRS and CDR2 YFSETQ. The CDR3 DNA is TGCGCCAGCAGCTACACACAGGGCTACAATGAGCAGTTCTTC. It translates to CASSYTQGYNEQFF.

V and J are TRBV9 and TRBJ2-6; D is unclear. CDR3 size: 18 residues. Trimming took 4 bases from V and 4 from J, leaving 21 bases between them. The germline V gene has CDR1 SGDLS and CDR2 YYNGEE. The CDR3 DNA reads as TGTGCCAGCAGCACCGGGCCATATTCGCCCGTCGGGGCCAACGTCCTGACTTTC. It encodes CASSTGPYSPVGANVLTF.

In its sample, this clone was seen once. V and J are TRBV7-6 and TRBJ2-1, with 10 bases identical to TRBD1. Germline loops: CDR1 SGHVS, CDR2 FNYEAQ. The CDR3 extends over 16 amino acids. V was pared by 1 base and J by 5 bases, with 5 bases of the junction left unmatched. The CDR3 DNA reads as TGTGCCAGCAGCTTAGGGGGACAGGGGTGGGACAATGAGCAGTTCTTC. Translation: CASSLGGQGWDNEQFF. Using reference TRBV7-6 and TRBJ2-1 for the parts outside the CDR3, the full variable domain is GAGVSQSPRYKVTKRGQDVALRCDPISGHVSLYWYRQALGQGPEFLTYFNYEAQQDKSGLPNDRFSAERPEGSISTLTIQRTEQRDSAMYRCASSLGGQGWDNEQFFGPGTRLTVL.

V is TRBV11-1 and J is TRBJ2-7; D is ambiguous. The length of the CDR3 is 14 residues. Trimming took 1 base from V and 0 from J, leaving 7 bases between them. Germline assignment: CDR1 SGHAT and CDR2 FQDESV (reference sequence). The DNA for the CDR3 is TGTGCCAGCAGCTTAGACAGCTTCTCCTACGAGCAGTACTTC. Its translation is CASSLDSFSYEQYF.